The 9 T cell receptor beta chains below come from one sample, sequenced in a study of T cell responses to AZD1222 COVID-19 vaccine. Using immunoSEQ multiplex PCR, the repertoire was profiled, and TCRdb retains in-frame clones only, with some absent. This table has tens of thousands of clones, around three quarters appearing once. The specimen comprised peripheral blood, sampled on day 0 of AZD1222 vaccination. The receptors stem from an adult in good health.

This clone was detected only a few times. The gene calls are TRBV6-2 or TRBV6-3 and TRBJ1-6; D perhaps matches TRBD1 (6 bases). This CDR3 is built from 14 residues. Germline V gives CDR1 MNHEY, CDR2 SVGEGT. Deletions cut 6 bases from V and 9 bases from J, with 15 bases between. CDR3 in amino acids: CASSLGGGLSPLHF. DNA of the CDR3: TGTGCCAGCAGCTTGGGAGGGGGGCTTTCACCCCTCCACTTT.

The genes are TRBV5-1 and TRBJ1-4; 11 bases fit TRBD1. This CDR3 spans 18 amino acids. Germline V gives CDR1 SGHRS, CDR2 YFSETQ. J lost 7 bases, V lost 4 bases, and 15 bases had no gene match. CDR3 sequence reads: CASSPGGGQGAGAEKLFF. CDR3 nucleotides: TGCGCCAGCAGCCCTGGCGGTGGACAGGGGGCCGGGGCTGAAAAACTGTTTTTT.

This clone was seen a handful of times. The rearrangement uses TRBV6-5 and TRBJ1-1; unclear D gene. The V end lost 8 bases, the J end lost 5 bases, and 15 bases lay between the germline ends. This CDR3 comprises 13 residues. Germline loops: CDR1 MNHEY, CDR2 SVGAGI. The CDR3 region is CASLRSTQTEAFF. The CDR3 nucleotides read TGTGCCAGCCTCCGGTCTACACAGACTGAAGCTTTCTTT.

The chain has TRBV14 and TRBJ1-6; TRBD1 agrees at 7 bases. V dropped 2 bases and J dropped 10; count of bases not matched to a gene: 5. Looked up from germline, CDR1 is SGHDN and CDR2 is FVKESK. The CDR3 contains 14 residues. The CDR3 here is CASSQQGVISPLHF. CDR3 DNA sequence: TGTGCCAGCAGCCAACAGGGGGTTATCTCACCCCTCCACTTT.

The chain employs TRBV18 and TRBJ1-2, with D uncertain. Germline V CDR1 and CDR2: KGHSH, LQKENI. This CDR3 is built from 13 residues. The V and J ends lost 1 base and 6 bases respectively, with 9 bases between them. The CDR3 DNA sequence: TGTGCCAGCTCACCACGGGAGGAAGATGGCTACACCTTC. It yields the protein CASSPREEDGYTF.

The table lists this clone with a count of one. J is TRBJ2-7 and V is TRBV14, with 8 bases identical to TRBD1. After removal of 6 bases from V and 4 bases from J, the junction contained 5 bases not matched to a gene. From germline, CDR1 is SGHDN and CDR2 FVKESK. The CDR3 has 13 residues. This chain's CDR3 is CASRDRVTYEQYF. The CDR3, as DNA: TGTGCCAGCAGGGACAGGGTGACTTACGAGCAGTACTTC.

This chain connects TRBV12-3 or TRBV12-4 to TRBJ2-7, with no clear D. The V end lost 6 bases, the J end lost 2 bases, and 8 bases lay between the germline ends. The CDR3 covers 12 residues. The CDR3 here is CASSDNPYEQYF. CDR3 DNA: TGTGCCAGCAGCGACAACCCCTACGAGCAGTACTTC.

This clone was counted between two and nine times. J is TRBJ2-2 and V is TRBV6-5; D may be TRBD2 (6 bases). V lost 8 bases and J 4 bases, leaving 14 bases between the germline ends. The CDR3 has 14 residues. CDR1 MNHEY and CDR2 SVGAGI come from the germline V gene. CDR3 sequence: CASGTLHSTGELFF. CDR3 DNA: TGTGCCAGCGGGACTCTTCACTCCACCGGGGAGCTGTTTTTT.

By frequency in the sample, this clone is hyperexpanded. The gene calls are TRBV2 and TRBJ2-5, with 9 bases that match TRBD1. The CDR3 sequence is 14 residues long. The germline V gene encodes CDR1 SNHLY and CDR2 FYNNEI. V was clipped by 6 bases and J by 3 bases; unmatched bases: 5. The CDR3 region is CASSGTGWEETQYF. The CDR3 region has the DNA TGTGCCAGCAGCGGGACAGGGTGGGAAGAGACCCAGTACTTC.